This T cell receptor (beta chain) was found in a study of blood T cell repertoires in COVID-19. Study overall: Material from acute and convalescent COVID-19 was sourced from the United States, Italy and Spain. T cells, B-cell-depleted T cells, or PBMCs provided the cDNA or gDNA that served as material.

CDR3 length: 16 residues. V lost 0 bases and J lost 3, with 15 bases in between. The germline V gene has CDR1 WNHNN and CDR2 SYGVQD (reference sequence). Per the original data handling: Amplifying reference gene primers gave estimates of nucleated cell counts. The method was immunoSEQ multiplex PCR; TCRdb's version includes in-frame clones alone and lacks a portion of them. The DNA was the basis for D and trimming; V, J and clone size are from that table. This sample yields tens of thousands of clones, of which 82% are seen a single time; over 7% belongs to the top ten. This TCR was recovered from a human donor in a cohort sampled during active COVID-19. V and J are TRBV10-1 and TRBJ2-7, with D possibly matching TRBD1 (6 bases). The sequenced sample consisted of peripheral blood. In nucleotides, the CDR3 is TGCGCCAGCAGTGAGTCTCTCGGGACACTCGGCTACGAGCAGTACTTC. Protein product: CASSESLGTLGYEQYF.